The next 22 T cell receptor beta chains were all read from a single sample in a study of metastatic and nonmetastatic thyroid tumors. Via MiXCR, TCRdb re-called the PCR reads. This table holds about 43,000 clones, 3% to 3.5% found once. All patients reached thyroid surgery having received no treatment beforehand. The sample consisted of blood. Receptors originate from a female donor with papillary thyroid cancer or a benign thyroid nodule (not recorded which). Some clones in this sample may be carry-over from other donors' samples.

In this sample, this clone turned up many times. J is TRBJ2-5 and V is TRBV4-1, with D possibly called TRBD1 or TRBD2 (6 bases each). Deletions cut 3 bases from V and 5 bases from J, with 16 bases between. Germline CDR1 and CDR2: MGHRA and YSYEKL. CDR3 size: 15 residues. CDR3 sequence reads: CASSHGGRGGETQYF. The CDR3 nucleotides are TGCGCCAGCAGCCATGGCGGCAGGGGAGGCGAGACCCAGTACTTC.

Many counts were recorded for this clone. The CDR3 is CASRLTGGADTQYF. CDR3 DNA: TGTGCCAGCAGATTGACAGGCGGGGCAGATACGCAGTATTTT. V usage is TRBV6-1 and J usage is TRBJ2-3; D possibly matches TRBD1 or TRBD2 (6 bases each). V was cut by 6 bases and J by 4 bases, with 14 bases left in between. Germline-derived CDR1 and CDR2 are MNHNS and SASEGT. The CDR3 totals 14 residues.

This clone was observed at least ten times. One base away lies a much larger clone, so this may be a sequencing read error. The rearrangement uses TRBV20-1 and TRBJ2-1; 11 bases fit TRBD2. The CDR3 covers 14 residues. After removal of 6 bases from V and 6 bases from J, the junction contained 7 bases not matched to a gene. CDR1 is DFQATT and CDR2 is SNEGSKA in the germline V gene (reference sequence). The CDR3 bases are TGCAGTGCCCCTGGGACTAGCGGTTGCAATGAGCAGTTCTTC. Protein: CSAPGTSGCNEQFF.

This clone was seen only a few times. The CDR3 DNA follows: TGTGCCAGCAGCATAGGGGGCGCCTTCACTGAAGCTTTCTTT. Translation: CASSIGGAFTEAFF. The rearrangement uses TRBV6-2 or TRBV6-3 and TRBJ1-1; 7 bases are a match to TRBD1. Per the germline V gene, CDR1 is MNHEY and CDR2 is SVGEGT. CDR3 length: 14 amino acids. The ends lost 6 bases at V and 4 bases at J; junction bases unmatched: 8.

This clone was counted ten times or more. This CDR3 is CAWSQKQGRELFF. The CDR3 DNA follows: TGTGCCTGGAGTCAAAAACAGGGGCGGGAGCTGTTTTTT. J is TRBJ2-2 and V is TRBV30; 7 bases fit TRBD1. Germline loops: CDR1 GTSNPN, CDR2 SVGIG (reference sequence). The CDR3 covers 13 residues. The V gene end was trimmed by 2 bases and the J gene end by 9 bases; junction bases not matched to a gene: 6.

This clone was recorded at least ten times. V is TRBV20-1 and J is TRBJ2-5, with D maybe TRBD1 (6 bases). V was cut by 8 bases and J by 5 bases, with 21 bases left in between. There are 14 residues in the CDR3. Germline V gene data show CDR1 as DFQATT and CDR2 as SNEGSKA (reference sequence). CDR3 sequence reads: CSPGSAGVEETQYF. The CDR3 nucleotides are TGCAGTCCCGGCTCGGCAGGGGTCGAGGAGACCCAGTACTTC.

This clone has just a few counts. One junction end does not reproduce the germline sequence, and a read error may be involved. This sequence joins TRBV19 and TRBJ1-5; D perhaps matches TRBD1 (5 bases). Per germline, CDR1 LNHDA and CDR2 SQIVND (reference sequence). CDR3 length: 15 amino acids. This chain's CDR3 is CASSYGAWGNQSQHF. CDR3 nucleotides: TGTGCCAGTAGTTACGGGGCTTGGGGGAATCAGTCCCAGCATTTT.

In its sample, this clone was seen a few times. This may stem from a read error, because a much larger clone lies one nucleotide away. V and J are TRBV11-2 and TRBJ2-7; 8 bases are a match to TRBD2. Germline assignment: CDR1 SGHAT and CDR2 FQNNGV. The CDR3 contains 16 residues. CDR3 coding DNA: TGTGCCATCAGCTTAGGAGACGGGGGGGCCGAATACGAGCAGTACTTC. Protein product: CAISLGDGGAEYEQYF. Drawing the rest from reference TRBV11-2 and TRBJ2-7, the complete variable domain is EAGVAQSPRYKIIEKRQSVAFWCNPISGHATLYWYQQILGQGPKLLIQFQNNGVVDDSQLPKDRFSAERLKGVDSTLKIQPAKLEDSAVYLCAISLGDGGAEYEQYFGPGTRLTVT.

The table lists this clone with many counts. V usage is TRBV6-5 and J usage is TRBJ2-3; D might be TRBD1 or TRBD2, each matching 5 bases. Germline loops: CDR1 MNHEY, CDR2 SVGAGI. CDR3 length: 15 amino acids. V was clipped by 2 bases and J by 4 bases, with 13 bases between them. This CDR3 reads CASSYRGSRADTQYF. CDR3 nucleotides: TGTGCCAGCAGTTACCGGGGCTCTAGGGCAGATACGCAGTATTTT.

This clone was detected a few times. CDR3 sequence (DNA): TGTGCCAGCAGTCAGACCGATCAGCCCCAGCATTTT. Its protein is CASSQTDQPQHF. The chain uses TRBV27 and TRBJ1-5; the D is unclear. The germline V gene encodes CDR1 MNHEY and CDR2 SMNVEV (reference sequence). The CDR3 totals 12 residues. V lost 5 bases and J 5 bases, leaving 7 bases between the germline ends.

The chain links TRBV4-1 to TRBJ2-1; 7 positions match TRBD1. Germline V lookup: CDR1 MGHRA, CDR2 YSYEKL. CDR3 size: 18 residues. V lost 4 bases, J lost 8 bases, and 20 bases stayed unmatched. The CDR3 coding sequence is TGCGCCAGCAGCCCCACAATATTAGGGGGCGCGAGGTTCCATGAGCAGTTCTTC. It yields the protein CASSPTILGGARFHEQFF.

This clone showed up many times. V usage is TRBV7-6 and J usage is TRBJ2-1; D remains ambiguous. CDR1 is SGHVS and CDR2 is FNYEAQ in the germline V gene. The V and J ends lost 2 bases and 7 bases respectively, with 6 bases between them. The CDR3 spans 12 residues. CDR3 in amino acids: CASSLMLNEQFF. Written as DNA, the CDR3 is TGTGCCAGCAGCTTAATGTTGAATGAGCAGTTCTTC.

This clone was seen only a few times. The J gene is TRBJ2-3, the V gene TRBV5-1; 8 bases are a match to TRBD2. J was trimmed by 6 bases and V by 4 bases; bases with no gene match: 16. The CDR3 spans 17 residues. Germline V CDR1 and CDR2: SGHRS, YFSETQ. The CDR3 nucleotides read TGCGCCAGCAGCCGAGATCACACACGGACTAGCAGGGATACGCAGTATTTT. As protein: CASSRDHTRTSRDTQYF. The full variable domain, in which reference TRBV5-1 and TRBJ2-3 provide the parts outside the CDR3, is KAGVTQTPRYLIKTRGQQVTLSCSPISGHRSVSWYQQTPGQGLQFLFEYFSETQRNKGNFPGRFSGRQFSNSRSEMNVSTLELGDSALYLCASSRDHTRTSRDTQYFGPGTRLTVL.

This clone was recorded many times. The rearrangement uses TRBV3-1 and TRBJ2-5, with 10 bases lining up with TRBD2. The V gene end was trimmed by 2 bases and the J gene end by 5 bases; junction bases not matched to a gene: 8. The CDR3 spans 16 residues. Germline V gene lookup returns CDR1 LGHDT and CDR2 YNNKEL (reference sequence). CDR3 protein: CASSQPSGRVGETQYF. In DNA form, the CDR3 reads TGTGCCAGCAGCCAACCTAGCGGGAGAGTAGGGGAGACCCAGTACTTC.

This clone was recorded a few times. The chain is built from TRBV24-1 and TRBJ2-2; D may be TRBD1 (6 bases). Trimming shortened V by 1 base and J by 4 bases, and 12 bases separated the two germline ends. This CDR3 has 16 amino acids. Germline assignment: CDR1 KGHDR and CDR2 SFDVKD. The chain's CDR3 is CATSDFHTGSTGELFF. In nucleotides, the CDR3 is TGTGCCACCAGTGATTTCCATACAGGGTCCACCGGGGAGCTGTTTTTT.

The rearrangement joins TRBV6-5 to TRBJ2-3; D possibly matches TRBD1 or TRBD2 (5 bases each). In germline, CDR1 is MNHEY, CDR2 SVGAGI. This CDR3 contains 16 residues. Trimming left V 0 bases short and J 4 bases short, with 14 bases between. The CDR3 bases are TGTGCCAGCAGTTACTCTCCAACGAGAGGGGCAGATACGCAGTATTTT. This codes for CASSYSPTRGADTQYF.

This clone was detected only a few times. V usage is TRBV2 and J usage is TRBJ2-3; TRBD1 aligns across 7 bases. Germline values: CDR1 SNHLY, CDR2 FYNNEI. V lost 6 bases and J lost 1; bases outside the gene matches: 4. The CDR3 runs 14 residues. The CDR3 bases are TGTGCCAGCAGCGACGACAGGGGCACAGATACGCAGTATTTT. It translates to CASSDDRGTDTQYF.

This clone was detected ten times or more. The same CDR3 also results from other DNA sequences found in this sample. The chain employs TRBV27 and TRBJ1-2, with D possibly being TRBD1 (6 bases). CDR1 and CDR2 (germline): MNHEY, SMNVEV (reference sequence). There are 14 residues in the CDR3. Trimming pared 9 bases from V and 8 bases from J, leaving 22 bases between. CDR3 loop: CASSQSMGAGGYTF. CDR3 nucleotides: TGTGCCAGTAGTCAGTCTATGGGGGCAGGCGGCTACACCTTC.

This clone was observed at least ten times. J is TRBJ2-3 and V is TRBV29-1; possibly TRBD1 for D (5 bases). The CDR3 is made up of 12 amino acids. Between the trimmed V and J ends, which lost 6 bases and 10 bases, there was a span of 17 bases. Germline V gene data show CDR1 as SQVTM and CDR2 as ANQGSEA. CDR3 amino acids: CSVADLGAPQYF. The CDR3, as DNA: TGCAGCGTCGCCGACTTAGGGGCACCGCAGTATTTT.

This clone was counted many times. CDR3 protein: CSAVHGGDQETQYF. DNA for the CDR3: TGCAGTGCCGTACACGGGGGGGACCAAGAGACCCAGTACTTC. The genes are TRBV20-1 and TRBJ2-5; 8 bases align to TRBD2. CDR3 size: 14 residues. The germline gives CDR1 DFQATT, CDR2 SNEGSKA (reference sequence). V dropped 6 bases and J dropped 0; count of bases not matched to a gene: 6.

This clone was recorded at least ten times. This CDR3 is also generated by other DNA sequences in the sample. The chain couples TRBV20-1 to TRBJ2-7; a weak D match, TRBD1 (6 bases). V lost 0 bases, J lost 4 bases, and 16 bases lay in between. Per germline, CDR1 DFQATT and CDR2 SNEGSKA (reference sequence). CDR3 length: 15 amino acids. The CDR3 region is CSARDLRGEEYEQYF. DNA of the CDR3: TGCAGTGCTAGAGATCTCAGGGGTGAGGAATACGAGCAGTACTTC.

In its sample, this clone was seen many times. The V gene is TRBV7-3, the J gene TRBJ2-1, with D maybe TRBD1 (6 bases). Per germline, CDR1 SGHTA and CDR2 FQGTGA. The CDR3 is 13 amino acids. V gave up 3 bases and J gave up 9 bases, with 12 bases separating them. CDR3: CASSLTGTAEQFF. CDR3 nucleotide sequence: TGTGCCAGCAGCTTGACAGGTACGGCTGAGCAGTTCTTC.